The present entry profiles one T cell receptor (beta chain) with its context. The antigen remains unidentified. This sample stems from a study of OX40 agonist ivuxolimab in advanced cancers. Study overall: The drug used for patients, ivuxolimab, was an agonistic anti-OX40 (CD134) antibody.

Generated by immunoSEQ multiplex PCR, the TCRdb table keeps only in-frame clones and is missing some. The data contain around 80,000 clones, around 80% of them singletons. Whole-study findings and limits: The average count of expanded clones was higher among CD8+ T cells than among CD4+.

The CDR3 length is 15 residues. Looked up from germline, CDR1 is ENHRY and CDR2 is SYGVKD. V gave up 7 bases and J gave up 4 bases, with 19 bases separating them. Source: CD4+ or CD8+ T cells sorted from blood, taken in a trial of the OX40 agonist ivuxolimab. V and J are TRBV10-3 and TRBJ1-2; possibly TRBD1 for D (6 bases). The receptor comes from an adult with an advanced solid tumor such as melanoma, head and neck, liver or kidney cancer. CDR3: CAITPSTGDPYGYTF. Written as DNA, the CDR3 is TGTGCCATCACCCCTTCGACAGGAGACCCCTATGGCTACACCTTC.